Below, 27 T cell receptor beta chains from the same sample are listed, as sequenced in a study of T cell repertoires in cytomegalovirus infection. TCRdb recomputed calls from the reads with MiXCR, one row per CDR3 protein. The sample has hundreds of thousands of distinct CDR3 sequences, roughly 24% seen once. The source material was CD8+ T cells from PBMCs. These receptors came from a human donor in good health (CMV status not recorded). Some clones in this sample may be carry-over from other donors' samples.

This clonotype was found a few times. This rearrangement joins TRBV6-5 to TRBJ1-4; D unresolved. The V end was cut by 0 bases, the J end by 6 bases, with 11 bases between. CDR1 MNHEY and CDR2 SVGAGI come from the germline V gene. This CDR3 has 15 residues. CDR3 sequence: CASSYSGTDHEKLFF. The CDR3 DNA is TGTGCCAGCAGTTACTCAGGAACCGATCATGAAAAACTGTTTTTT.

The chain combines TRBV7-9 with TRBJ1-2; weak D call: TRBD1 (6 bases). This CDR3 region has 17 residues. Trimming removed 2 bases at V and 0 bases at J, with 16 bases between. Germline loops: CDR1 SEHNR, CDR2 FQNEAQ (reference sequence). The chain's CDR3 is CASSLTNPGTPNYGYTF. The CDR3 DNA reads as TGTGCCAGCAGCTTAACAAACCCCGGGACACCTAACTATGGCTACACCTTC.

The chain links TRBV10-3 to TRBJ2-2; 10 bases align to TRBD2. The CDR3 is 14 residues long. Germline V gene sequence: CDR1 ENHRY, CDR2 SYGVKD. Germline trimming cut 10 bases from V and 8 bases from J; bases unmatched to any gene: 10. CDR3 bases: TGTGCCACCCTCAGCGGGGGGGCCTCAGGGGAGCTGTTTTTT. Translating gives CATLSGGASGELFF.

In this sample, this clonotype turned up many times. This chain uses TRBV7-3 with TRBJ2-1, with D possibly being TRBD1 (6 bases). CDR1 is SGHTA and CDR2 is FQGTGA in the germline V gene. The CDR3 extends over 14 amino acids. V was shortened by 5 bases and J by 6 bases, with 14 bases between the two germline ends. This CDR3 is CASSPIGDINEQFF. In DNA, the CDR3 is TGTGCCAGCAGCCCCATCGGGGACATCAATGAGCAGTTCTTC.

The sample holds a few counts of this clonotype. This chain connects TRBV4-3 to TRBJ1-1; D not certain. Germline CDR1 reads LGHNA; CDR2 reads YSLEER. This CDR3 contains 15 residues. V gave up 0 bases and J gave up 1 base, with 9 bases separating them. The CDR3 here is CASSQDVGSNTEAFF. The CDR3, as DNA: TGCGCCAGCAGCCAAGATGTCGGCTCGAACACTGAAGCTTTCTTT.

The rearrangement joins TRBV2 to TRBJ1-2; no firm D call. Germline V gene data show CDR1 as SNHLY and CDR2 as FYNNEI. The germline V and J ends were trimmed by 2 bases and 4 bases, with 14 bases remaining between them. CDR3 length: 15 residues. The CDR3 region has the DNA TGTGCCAGCAGTGAACTGGACTCCCGCCCCTATGGCTACACCTTC. Residues: CASSELDSRPYGYTF.

In the case of this clonotype: Since a much larger clone is just one base distant, this may be a read error. This rearrangement joins TRBV12-3 or TRBV12-4 to TRBJ1-6; 12 bases fit TRBD1. With V trimmed by 8 bases and J by 7 bases, 0 bases remained unmatched. CDR3 length: 13 residues. Written as DNA, the CDR3 is TGTGCCAGCGGGACAGGGGGCAATTCACCCCTCCACTTT. Residues: CASGTGGNSPLHF.

This clonotype was counted a few times. V usage is TRBV2 and J usage is TRBJ2-7, with 10 bases aligning to TRBD2. Germline CDR1 SNHLY, CDR2 FYNNEI. The trim removed 4 bases at V and 3 bases at J, leaving 3 bases unmatched. CDR3 size: 14 residues. The CDR3, as DNA: TGTGCCAGCAGTGTAGCTAGCGGGGGCTACGAGCAGTACTTC. Translated, it gives CASSVASGGYEQYF.

In its sample, this clonotype was seen many times. The chain is built from TRBV7-2 and TRBJ1-2; maybe TRBD1 (6 bases). Germline values: CDR1 SGHTA, CDR2 FQGNSA. The CDR3 contains 14 residues. Trimming pared 1 base from V and 8 bases from J, leaving 14 bases between. The CDR3 is CASSLDAGAGGYTF. The CDR3 nucleotides read TGTGCCAGCAGCTTAGACGCAGGGGCGGGAGGCTACACCTTC.

The table lists this clonotype with a few counts. V usage is TRBV7-6 and J usage is TRBJ1-5, with D maybe TRBD1 (5 bases). The germline V and J ends were trimmed by 5 bases and 1 base, with 12 bases remaining between them. The CDR3 consists of 15 residues. Germline-derived CDR1 and CDR2 are SGHVS and FNYEAQ. Here the CDR3 reads CASSEGSGSNQPQHF. The CDR3, as DNA: TGTGCCAGCAGCGAGGGGTCGGGGAGCAATCAGCCCCAGCATTTT.

This chain uses TRBV13 with TRBJ2-7, with 12 bases matching TRBD2. The CDR3 has 17 residues. Germline V gives CDR1 PRHDT, CDR2 FYEKMQ (reference sequence). V was clipped by 4 bases and J by 3 bases; unmatched bases: 10. CDR3 sequence (DNA): TGTGCCAGCAGCTCGGAAGGACTAGCGGGGCCCCACTACGAGCAGTACTTC. Its translation: CASSSEGLAGPHYEQYF.

The chain carries TRBV28 and TRBJ2-7; 7 bases line up with TRBD1. Trimming took 5 bases from V and 3 from J; bases not matched to a gene: 7. Germline V gives CDR1 MDHEN, CDR2 SYDVKM. The CDR3 has 14 residues. DNA of the CDR3: TGTGCCAGCAGTGCTAGGGACAGACTCTACGAGCAGTACGTC. The encoded protein is CASSARDRLYEQYV.

The sample holds many counts of this clonotype. This rearrangement joins TRBV6-1 to TRBJ2-2, with D perhaps TRBD1 (5 bases). The germline V gene encodes CDR1 MNHNS and CDR2 SASEGT. V gave up 1 base and J gave up 4 bases, with 10 bases separating them. The CDR3 runs 15 residues. The CDR3 loop reads CASSEGQKRTGELFF. The DNA for the CDR3 is TGTGCCAGCAGTGAAGGACAGAAACGCACCGGGGAGCTGTTTTTT.

At least ten counts were recorded for this clonotype. The chain recombines TRBV7-6 with TRBJ1-6, with 9 bases lining up with TRBD1. Losses at the gene ends were 1 base for V and 7 bases for J; bases not matched to a gene: 2. There are 15 residues in the CDR3. In germline, CDR1 is SGHVS, CDR2 FNYEAQ. CDR3 nucleotide sequence: TGTGCCAGCAGCTTAGGACAGGGGGGCAATTCACCCCTCCACTTT. It encodes CASSLGQGGNSPLHF.

There are many counts of this clonotype. The rearrangement uses TRBV7-2 and TRBJ1-4, with D maybe TRBD1 (5 bases). V gave up 4 bases and J gave up 7 bases, with 13 bases separating them. In germline, CDR1 is SGHTA, CDR2 FQGNSA. The CDR3 sequence is 14 residues long. CDR3 in DNA: TGTGCCAGCAGCTCGATAGGGGCAGTTGAAAAACTGTTTTTT. Its translation is CASSSIGAVEKLFF.

This clonotype was seen only a few times. The chain combines TRBV19 with TRBJ1-4; no definite D call. The germline CDR1 and CDR2 sequences are LNHDA and SQIVND (reference sequence). The length of the CDR3 is 14 residues. V lost 1 base, J lost 5 bases, and 8 bases lay in between. The CDR3 bases are TGTGCCAGTAGTATAGTCAGCAAGAATGAAAAACTGTTTTTT. Translated, it gives CASSIVSKNEKLFF.

Ten or more counts support this clonotype. This rearrangement joins TRBV7-9 to TRBJ2-7; 9 bases agree with TRBD1. CDR3 size: 16 residues. Germline V lookup: CDR1 SEHNR, CDR2 FQNEAQ (reference sequence). The V gene end was trimmed by 4 bases and the J gene end by 2 bases; junction bases not matched to a gene: 9. Here the CDR3 DNA reads TGTGCCAGCAGCTCCGGACAGGGGTCCTCTACCTACGAGCAGTACTTC. Amino acid sequence: CASSSGQGSSTYEQYF.

There are many counts of this clonotype. The CDR3 DNA is TGCAGTGCTACCGGGACTAGCGGGGCCCGCGGGGAGGAGCAGTACTTC. Translating gives CSATGTSGARGEEQYF. The V call is TRBV20-1, the J call TRBJ2-7; 13 bases are shared with TRBD2. Looked up from germline, CDR1 is DFQATT and CDR2 is SNEGSKA (reference sequence). V gave up 4 bases and J gave up 7 bases; unmatched junction bases: 13. This CDR3 spans 16 amino acids.

The chain is built from TRBV5-1 and TRBJ1-2, with D perhaps TRBD1 (5 bases). This CDR3 comprises 15 residues. Germline loops: CDR1 SGHRS, CDR2 YFSETQ. V was pared by 1 base and J by 4 bases, with 14 bases between. In nucleotides, the CDR3 is TGCGCCAGCAGCTTGAATCCCGGGGCAGCCTATGGCTACACCTTC. Translating it yields CASSLNPGAAYGYTF.

The chain uses TRBV6-2 or TRBV6-3 and TRBJ2-1; no clear D gene. Trimming removed 0 bases from V and 6 bases from J, with 6 bases in between. The CDR3 totals 13 residues. Germline-derived CDR1 and CDR2 are MNHEY and SVGEGT. DNA of the CDR3: TGTGCCAGCAGTTACTCGCCTAGCAATGAGCAGTTCTTC. It yields the protein CASSYSPSNEQFF.

This chain uses TRBV19 with TRBJ1-2; D may be TRBD1 (6 bases). This CDR3 contains 17 residues. Germline CDR1 is LNHDA and CDR2 is SQIVND (reference sequence). V lost 5 bases, J lost 3 bases, and 22 bases lay in between. The CDR3 region has the DNA TGTGCCAGTAGTTGGACCTTATTCCGGGACACCGACTATGGCTACACCTTC. Amino acids: CASSWTLFRDTDYGYTF.

Regarding this clonotype: With a much larger clone just one base away, this may be a read error. The CDR3 nucleotides are TGTGTCAGCAGTCCTTGGGGTCTCTACAATGAGCAGTTCTTC. It translates to CVSSPWGLYNEQFF. This chain uses TRBV7-2 with TRBJ2-1; D gene ambiguous. Germline V lookup: CDR1 SGHTA, CDR2 FQGNSA. The CDR3 contains 14 residues.

The sample holds a few counts of this clonotype. The chain recombines TRBV25-1 with TRBJ2-6, with 10 nucleotides matching TRBD1. The CDR3 is made up of 16 amino acids. Germline V gene lookup returns CDR1 MGHDK and CDR2 SYGVNS. With 2 bases clipped from V and 6 bases from J, the junction kept 4 bases outside the gene matches. Here the CDR3 DNA reads TGTGCCAGCAGTGAACCCGGGACAGGGGAGGCCAACGTCCTGACTTTC. It yields the protein CASSEPGTGEANVLTF.

This rearrangement joins TRBV6-1 to TRBJ2-1; D not resolved. V was clipped by 8 bases and J by 10 bases, with 9 bases between them. CDR3 length: 10 amino acids. CDR1 and CDR2 (germline): MNHNS, SASEGT. The CDR3 protein is CASWQAEQFF. The CDR3 DNA is TGTGCCAGCTGGCAAGCGGAGCAGTTCTTC.

This sequence joins TRBV5-6 and TRBJ2-1, with 11 bases lining up with TRBD2. Losses at the gene ends were 3 bases for V and 8 bases for J; bases not matched to a gene: 7. Germline-derived CDR1 and CDR2 are SGHDT and YYEEEE. CDR3 length equals 15 residues. DNA of the CDR3: TGTGCCAGCAGCTCGCGACTAGCGGGGTGGGATGAGCAGTTCTTC. This codes for CASSSRLAGWDEQFF.

This clonotype has ten or more counts. The V gene is TRBV12-3 or TRBV12-4, the J gene TRBJ2-2; D gene uncertain. The V gene lost 8 bases and the J gene lost 8 bases, with 18 bases spanning the gap. This CDR3 has 14 amino acids. The CDR3 DNA reads as TGTGCCAGCCGGTCCGAGTTTGGCGCGGGGGAGCTGTTTTTT. Translation: CASRSEFGAGELFF.

The table lists this clonotype with a few counts. This chain links TRBV4-1 with TRBJ2-5; unclear D gene. The CDR3 totals 13 residues. CDR1 is MGHRA, CDR2 YSYEKL, per germline. Between the trimmed V and J ends, which lost 4 bases and 5 bases, there was a span of 11 bases. The CDR3 loop reads CASSPLIKETQYF. CDR3 DNA sequence: TGCGCCAGCAGCCCGCTGATAAAGGAGACCCAGTACTTC.